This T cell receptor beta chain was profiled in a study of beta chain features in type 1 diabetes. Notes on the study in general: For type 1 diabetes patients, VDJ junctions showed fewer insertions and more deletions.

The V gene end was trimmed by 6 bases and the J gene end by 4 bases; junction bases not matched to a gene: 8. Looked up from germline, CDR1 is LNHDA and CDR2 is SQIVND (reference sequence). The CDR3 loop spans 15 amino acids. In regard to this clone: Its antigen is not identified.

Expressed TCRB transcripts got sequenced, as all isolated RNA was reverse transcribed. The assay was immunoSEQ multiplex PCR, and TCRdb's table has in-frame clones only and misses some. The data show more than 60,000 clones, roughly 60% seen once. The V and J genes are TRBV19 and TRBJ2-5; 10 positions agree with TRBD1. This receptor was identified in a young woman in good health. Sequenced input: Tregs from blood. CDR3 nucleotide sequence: TGTGCCAGTAGCCTGGGACAGGGGAGACCAGAGACCCAGTACTTC. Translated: CASSLGQGRPETQYF. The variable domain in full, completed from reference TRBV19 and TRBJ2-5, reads DGGITQSPKYLFRKEGQNVTLSCEQNLNHDAMYWYRQDPGQGLRLIYYSQIVNDFQKGDIAEGYSVSREKKESFPLTVTSAQKNPTAFYLCASSLGQGRPETQYFGPGTRLLVL.